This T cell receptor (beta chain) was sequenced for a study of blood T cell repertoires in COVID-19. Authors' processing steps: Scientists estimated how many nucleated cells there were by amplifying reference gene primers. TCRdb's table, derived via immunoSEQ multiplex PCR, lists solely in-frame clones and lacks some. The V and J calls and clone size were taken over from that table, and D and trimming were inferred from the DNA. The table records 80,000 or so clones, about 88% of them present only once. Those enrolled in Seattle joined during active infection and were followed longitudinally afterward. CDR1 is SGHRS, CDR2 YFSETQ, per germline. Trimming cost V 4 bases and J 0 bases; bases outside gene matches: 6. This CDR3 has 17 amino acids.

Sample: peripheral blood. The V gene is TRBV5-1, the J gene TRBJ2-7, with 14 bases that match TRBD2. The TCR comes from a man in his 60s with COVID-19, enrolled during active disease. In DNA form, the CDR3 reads TGCGCCAGCAGCGCGGGACTAGCGGGGGCAATCTCCTACGAGCAGTACTTC. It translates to CASSAGLAGAISYEQYF.